The 11 T cell receptor beta chains presented below share a single source sample, sequenced in a study of T cell changes during pregnancy in multiple sclerosis. The data were produced by immunoSEQ multiplex PCR, yet TCRdb's version contains in-frame clones alone and is incomplete. The sample consists of about 40,000 clones, about nine tenths of them appearing once. Sequencing input: PBMCs (not recorded whether the cells were cultured). These receptors were collected from a female donor with multiple sclerosis, enrolled in a pregnancy study.

This clone has a single count. V is TRBV2 and J is TRBJ2-5, with 7 bases identical to TRBD1. This CDR3 comprises 15 residues. CDR1 is SNHLY and CDR2 is FYNNEI in the germline V gene. V gave up 1 base and J gave up 0 bases; unmatched junction bases: 2. CDR3 DNA sequence: TGTGCCAGCAGTGAAGGCAGGGGGTACCAAGAGACCCAGTACTTC. It translates to CASSEGRGYQETQYF.

J is TRBJ2-7 and V is TRBV27; 9 bases line up with TRBD2. V shed 3 bases, J shed 3 bases, and the junction held 9 bases outside the gene matches. Looked up from germline, CDR1 is MNHEY and CDR2 is SMNVEV (reference sequence). The CDR3 length is 16 residues. CDR3 sequence reads: CASSFLAGSSGYEQYF. Written as DNA, the CDR3 is TGTGCCAGCAGTTTTCTAGCGGGATCATCAGGCTACGAGCAGTACTTC.

V usage is TRBV6-5 and J usage is TRBJ1-2; the match to TRBD1 covers 9 bases. V trimming: 4 bases; J trimming: 4 bases; junction bases outside the gene matches: 7. Looked up from germline, CDR1 is MNHEY and CDR2 is SVGAGI. The CDR3 sequence is 15 residues long. CDR3 in DNA: TGTGCCAGCAGTTCCACAGGGGGCTCTGGCTATGGCTACACCTTC. Amino acid sequence: CASSSTGGSGYGYTF.

In its sample, this clone ranks as medium-sized. The V call is TRBV6-5, the J call TRBJ1-5; no firm D call. V lost 0 bases and J 5 bases, leaving 5 bases between the germline ends. This CDR3 has 13 amino acids. Germline CDR1 reads MNHEY; CDR2 reads SVGAGI. CDR3 in amino acids: CASSYSMDQPQHF. CDR3 coding DNA: TGTGCCAGCAGTTACTCGATGGATCAGCCCCAGCATTTT.

J is TRBJ2-3 and V is TRBV9; 11 bases line up with TRBD1. The germline gives CDR1 SGDLS, CDR2 YYNGEE. Losses at the gene ends were 3 bases for V and 6 bases for J; bases not matched to a gene: 6. CDR3 size: 15 residues. Here the CDR3 reads CASSDGQGAGDTQYF. The CDR3 nucleotides are TGTGCCAGCAGCGATGGACAGGGGGCTGGGGATACGCAGTATTTT.

This chain links TRBV19 with TRBJ1-1; 7 bases align to TRBD1. The CDR3 is 14 amino acids. The germline gives CDR1 LNHDA, CDR2 SQIVND (reference sequence). V shed 5 bases, J shed 3 bases, and the junction held 6 bases outside the gene matches. Written as DNA, the CDR3 is TGTGCCAGTAGTTCAAGGACAGGCGACACTGAAGCTTTCTTT. This encodes CASSSRTGDTEAFF.

J is TRBJ2-7 and V is TRBV30, with D maybe TRBD2 (6 bases). V was trimmed by 3 bases and J by 7 bases, leaving 10 bases between them. CDR1 and CDR2 (germline): GTSNPN, SVGIG (reference sequence). CDR3 length: 11 amino acids. DNA for the CDR3: TGTGCCTGGAGCTGGGGGGAGGAGCAGTACTTC. Its translation: CAWSWGEEQYF. The full variable domain, with the rest looked up from reference TRBV30 and TRBJ2-7, is SQTIHQWPATLVQPVGSPLSLECTVEGTSNPNLYWYRQAAGRGLQLLFYSVGIGQISSEVPQNLSASRPQDRQFILSSKKLLLSDSGFYLCAWSWGEEQYFGPGTRLTVT.

This sequence joins TRBV5-1 and TRBJ2-7; perhaps TRBD1 as D (6 bases). There are 16 residues in the CDR3. The germline CDR1 and CDR2 sequences are SGHRS and YFSETQ. Between the trimmed V and J ends, which lost 5 bases and 5 bases, there was a span of 23 bases. The CDR3: CASSVGPAGEKDEQYF. The CDR3, as DNA: TGCGCCAGCAGTGTTGGGCCGGCAGGGGAAAAGGACGAGCAGTACTTC.

The chain recombines TRBV9 with TRBJ2-7, with 8 bases that match TRBD2. The CDR3 totals 16 residues. Germline V gene lookup returns CDR1 SGDLS and CDR2 YYNGEE. The ends lost 3 bases at V and 2 bases at J; junction bases unmatched: 10. The CDR3 loop reads CASSAGTSGRAYEQYF. As DNA, the CDR3 is TGTGCCAGCAGCGCAGGGACAAGCGGGAGAGCCTACGAGCAGTACTTC. The full variable domain, rest sourced from reference TRBV9 and TRBJ2-7, is DSGVTQTPKHLITATGQRVTLRCSPRSGDLSVYWYQQSLDQGLQFLIQYYNGEERAKGNILERFSAQQFPDLHSELNLSSLELGDSALYFCASSAGTSGRAYEQYFGPGTRLTVT.

This rearrangement joins TRBV19 to TRBJ1-2, with TRBD1 matching over 8 bases. In germline, CDR1 is LNHDA, CDR2 SQIVND (reference sequence). V shed 7 bases and J 1 base; nucleotides not matched to a gene: 5. The CDR3 extends over 14 amino acids. CDR3 amino acids: CASTGTGHNYGYTF. In DNA form, the CDR3 reads TGTGCCAGTACCGGGACAGGCCATAACTATGGCTACACCTTC.

The chain uses TRBV13 and TRBJ2-3; no reliable D call. With 2 bases removed from V and 1 base from J, the gap between germline ends came to 7 bases. The CDR3 contains 14 residues. Germline V gene lookup returns CDR1 PRHDT and CDR2 FYEKMQ (reference sequence). In nucleotides, the CDR3 is TGTGCCAGCAGCTTAAATGTGGGCACAGATACGCAGTATTTT. The encoded protein is CASSLNVGTDTQYF.